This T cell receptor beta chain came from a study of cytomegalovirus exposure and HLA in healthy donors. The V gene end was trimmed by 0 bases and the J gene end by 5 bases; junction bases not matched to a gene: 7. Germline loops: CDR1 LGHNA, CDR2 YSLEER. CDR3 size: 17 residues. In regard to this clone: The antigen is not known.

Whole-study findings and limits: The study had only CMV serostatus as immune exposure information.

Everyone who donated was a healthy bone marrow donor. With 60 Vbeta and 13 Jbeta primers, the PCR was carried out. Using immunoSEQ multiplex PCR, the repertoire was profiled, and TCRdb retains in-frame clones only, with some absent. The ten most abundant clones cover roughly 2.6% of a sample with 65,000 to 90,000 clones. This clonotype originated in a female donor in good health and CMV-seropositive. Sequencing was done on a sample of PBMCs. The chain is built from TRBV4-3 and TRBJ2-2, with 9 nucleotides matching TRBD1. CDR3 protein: CASSQDTRQGGTGELFF. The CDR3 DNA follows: TGCGCCAGCAGCCAAGATACTCGACAGGGGGGGACCGGGGAGCTGTTTTTT.